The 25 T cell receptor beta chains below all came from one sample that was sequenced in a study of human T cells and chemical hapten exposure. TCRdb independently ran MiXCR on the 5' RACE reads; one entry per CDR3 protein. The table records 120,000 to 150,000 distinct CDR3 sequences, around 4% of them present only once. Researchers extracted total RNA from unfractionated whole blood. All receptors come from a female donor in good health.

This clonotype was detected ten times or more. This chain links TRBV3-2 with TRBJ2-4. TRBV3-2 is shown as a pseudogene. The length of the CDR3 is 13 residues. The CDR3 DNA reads TGTGCCAGGTTGGGGGTAGCCAAAAACATTCAGTACTTC. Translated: CARLGVAKNIQYF.

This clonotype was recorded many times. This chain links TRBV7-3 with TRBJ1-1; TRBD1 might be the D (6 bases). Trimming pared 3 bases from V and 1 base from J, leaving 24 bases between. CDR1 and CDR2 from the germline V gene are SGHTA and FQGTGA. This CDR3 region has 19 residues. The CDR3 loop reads CASSFRGGVIPSENTEAFF. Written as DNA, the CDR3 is TGTGCCAGCAGCTTTAGAGGGGGTGTGATCCCCTCGGAGAACACTGAAGCTTTCTTT.

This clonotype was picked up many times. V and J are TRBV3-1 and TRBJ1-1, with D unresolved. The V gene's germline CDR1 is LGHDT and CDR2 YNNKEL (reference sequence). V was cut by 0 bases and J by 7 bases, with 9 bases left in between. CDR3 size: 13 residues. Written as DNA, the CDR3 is TGTGCCAGCAGCCAAGAAGGACCCTTTGAAGCTTTCTTT. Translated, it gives CASSQEGPFEAFF.

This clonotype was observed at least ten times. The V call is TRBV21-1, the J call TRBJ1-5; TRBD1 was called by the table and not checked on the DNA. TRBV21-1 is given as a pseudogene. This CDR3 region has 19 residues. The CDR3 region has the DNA TGTGCCAGCAGCAAAGAGGGGACAGGGTCCCCCCATAGCAATCAGCCCCAGCATTTT. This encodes CASSKEGTGSPHSNQPQHF.

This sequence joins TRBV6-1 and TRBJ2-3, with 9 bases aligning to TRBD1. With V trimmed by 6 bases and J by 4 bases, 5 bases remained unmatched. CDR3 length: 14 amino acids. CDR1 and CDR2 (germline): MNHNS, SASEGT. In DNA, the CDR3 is TGTGCCAGCAGCGTGGGACAGGGTGCAGATACGCAGTATTTT. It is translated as CASSVGQGADTQYF.

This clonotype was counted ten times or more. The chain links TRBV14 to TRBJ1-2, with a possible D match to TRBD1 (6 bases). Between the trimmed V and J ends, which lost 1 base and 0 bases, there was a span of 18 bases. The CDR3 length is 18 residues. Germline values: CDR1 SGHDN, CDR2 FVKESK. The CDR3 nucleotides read TGTGCCAGCAGCCAAGGGACCAAAGGGACACTTTCTAACTATGGCTACACCTTC. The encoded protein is CASSQGTKGTLSNYGYTF.

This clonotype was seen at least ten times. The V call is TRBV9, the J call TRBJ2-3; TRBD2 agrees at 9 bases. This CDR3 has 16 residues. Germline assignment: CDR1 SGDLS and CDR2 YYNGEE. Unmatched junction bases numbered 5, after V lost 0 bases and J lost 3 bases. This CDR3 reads CASSVGASGVTDTQYF. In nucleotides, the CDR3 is TGTGCCAGCAGCGTAGGGGCTAGCGGGGTAACAGATACGCAGTATTTT.

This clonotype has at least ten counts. In nucleotides, the CDR3 is TGCAGTGCTCAAAACTCTGGGGCCAACGTCCTGACTTTC. This gives the protein CSAQNSGANVLTF. The rearrangement uses TRBV20-1 and TRBJ2-6; D is ambiguous. The germline V gene has CDR1 DFQATT and CDR2 SNEGSKA (reference sequence). V was trimmed by 5 bases and J by 0 bases, leaving 5 bases between them. CDR3 size: 13 residues.

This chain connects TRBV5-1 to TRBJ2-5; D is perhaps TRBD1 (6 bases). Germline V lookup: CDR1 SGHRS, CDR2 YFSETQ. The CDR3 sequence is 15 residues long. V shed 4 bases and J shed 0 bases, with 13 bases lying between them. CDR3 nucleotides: TGCGCCAGCAGCCCCACCAGGGGCTACCAAGAGACCCAGTACTTC. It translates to CASSPTRGYQETQYF.

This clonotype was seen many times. The CDR3 DNA follows: TGTGCCAGCAGCTTTGGGGGGTACTACGAGCAGTACTTC. It encodes CASSFGGYYEQYF. The chain links TRBV7-2 to TRBJ2-7, with D possibly matching TRBD2 (6 bases). Trimming took 3 bases from V and 3 from J, leaving 9 bases between them. This CDR3 has 13 residues. From germline, CDR1 is SGHTA and CDR2 FQGNSA.

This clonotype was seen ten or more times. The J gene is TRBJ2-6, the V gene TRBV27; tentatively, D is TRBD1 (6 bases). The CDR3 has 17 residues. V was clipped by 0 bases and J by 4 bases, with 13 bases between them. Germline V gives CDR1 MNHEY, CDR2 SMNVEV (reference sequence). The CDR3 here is CASSLSRGMAGANVLTF. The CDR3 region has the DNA TGTGCCAGCAGTTTATCGAGGGGGATGGCGGGGGCCAACGTCCTGACTTTC.

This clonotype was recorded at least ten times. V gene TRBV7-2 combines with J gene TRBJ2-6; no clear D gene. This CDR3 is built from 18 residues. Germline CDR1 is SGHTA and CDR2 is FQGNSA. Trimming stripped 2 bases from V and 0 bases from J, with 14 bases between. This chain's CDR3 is CASSLTQMLSSGANVLTF. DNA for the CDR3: TGTGCCAGCAGCTTAACCCAGATGCTAAGCTCTGGGGCCAACGTCCTGACTTTC.

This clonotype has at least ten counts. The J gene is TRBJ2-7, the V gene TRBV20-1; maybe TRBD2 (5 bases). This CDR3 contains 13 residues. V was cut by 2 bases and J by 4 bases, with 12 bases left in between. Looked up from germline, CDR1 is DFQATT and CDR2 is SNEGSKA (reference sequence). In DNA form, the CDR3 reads TGCAGTGCTAGAAGTAAAGCGGATTACGAGCAGTACTTC. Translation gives CSARSKADYEQYF.

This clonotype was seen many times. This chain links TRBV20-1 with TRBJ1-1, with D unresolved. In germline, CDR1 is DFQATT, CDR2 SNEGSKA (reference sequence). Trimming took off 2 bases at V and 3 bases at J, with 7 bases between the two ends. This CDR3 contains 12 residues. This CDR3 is CSARIRDTEAFF. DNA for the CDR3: TGCAGTGCTAGAATCAGAGACACTGAAGCTTTCTTT.

CDR3 coding DNA: TGTGCCAGCAGCGCGGAAGAGACCCAGTACTTC. Its protein is CASSAEETQYF. The rearrangement links TRBV2 to TRBJ2-5, with unresolved D. The CDR3 totals 11 residues. Germline CDR1 is SNHLY and CDR2 is FYNNEI. The ends were cut back, 6 bases at V and 3 bases at J, with 5 bases in the middle.

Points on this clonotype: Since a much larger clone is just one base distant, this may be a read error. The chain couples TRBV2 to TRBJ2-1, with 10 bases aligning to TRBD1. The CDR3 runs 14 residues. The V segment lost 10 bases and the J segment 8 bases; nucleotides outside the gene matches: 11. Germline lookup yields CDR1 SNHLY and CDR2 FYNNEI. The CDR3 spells CANKTGTGVHEQFF. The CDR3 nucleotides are TGTGCCAACAAAACCGGGACAGGGGTCCATGAGCAGTTCTTC.

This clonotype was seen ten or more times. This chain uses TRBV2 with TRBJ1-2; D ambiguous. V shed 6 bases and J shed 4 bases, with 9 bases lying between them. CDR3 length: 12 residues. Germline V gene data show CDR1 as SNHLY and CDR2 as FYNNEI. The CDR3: CASRDYVYGYTF. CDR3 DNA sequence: TGTGCCAGCAGGGATTATGTCTATGGCTACACCTTC.

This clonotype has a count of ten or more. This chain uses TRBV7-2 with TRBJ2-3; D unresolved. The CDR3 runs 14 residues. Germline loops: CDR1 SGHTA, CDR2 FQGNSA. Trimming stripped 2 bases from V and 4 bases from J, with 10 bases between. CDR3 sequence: CASSLLSSSDTQYF. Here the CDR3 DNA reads TGTGCCAGCAGCTTATTATCCAGCTCAGATACGCAGTATTTT.

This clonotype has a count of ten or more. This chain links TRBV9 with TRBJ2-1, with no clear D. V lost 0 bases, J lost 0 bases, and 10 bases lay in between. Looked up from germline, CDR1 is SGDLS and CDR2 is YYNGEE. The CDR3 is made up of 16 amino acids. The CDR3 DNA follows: TGTGCCAGCAGCGTAGGCCCCACGAGCTCCTACAATGAGCAGTTCTTC. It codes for CASSVGPTSSYNEQFF.

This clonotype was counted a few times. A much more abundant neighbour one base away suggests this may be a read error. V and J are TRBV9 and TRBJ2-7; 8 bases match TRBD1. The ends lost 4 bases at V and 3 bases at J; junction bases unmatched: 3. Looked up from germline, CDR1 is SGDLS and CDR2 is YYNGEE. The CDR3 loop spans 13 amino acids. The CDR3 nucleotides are TGTGCCAGCAGCTGCGGACAGGGCTACGAGCAGTACTTC. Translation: CASSCGQGYEQYF.

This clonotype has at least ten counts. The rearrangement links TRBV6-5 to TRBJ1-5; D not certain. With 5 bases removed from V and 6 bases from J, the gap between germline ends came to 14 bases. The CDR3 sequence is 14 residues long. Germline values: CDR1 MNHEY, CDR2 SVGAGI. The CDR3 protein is CASSPRPLGQPQHF. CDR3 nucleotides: TGTGCCAGCAGTCCCCGGCCCCTGGGTCAGCCCCAGCATTTT.

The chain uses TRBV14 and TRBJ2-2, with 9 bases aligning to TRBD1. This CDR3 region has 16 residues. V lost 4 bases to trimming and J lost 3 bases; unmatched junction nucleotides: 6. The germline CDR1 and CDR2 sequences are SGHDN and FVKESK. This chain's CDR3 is CASSPMTGGYTGELFF. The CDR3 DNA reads TGTGCCAGCAGCCCAATGACAGGGGGATACACCGGGGAGCTGTTTTTT.

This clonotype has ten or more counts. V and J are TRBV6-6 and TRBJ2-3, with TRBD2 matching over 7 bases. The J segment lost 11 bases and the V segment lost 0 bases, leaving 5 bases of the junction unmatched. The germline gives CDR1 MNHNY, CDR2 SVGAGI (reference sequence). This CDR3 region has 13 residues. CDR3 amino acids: CASSYSSSGGQYF. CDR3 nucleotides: TGTGCCAGCAGTTACTCGAGTTCGGGAGGGCAGTATTTT.

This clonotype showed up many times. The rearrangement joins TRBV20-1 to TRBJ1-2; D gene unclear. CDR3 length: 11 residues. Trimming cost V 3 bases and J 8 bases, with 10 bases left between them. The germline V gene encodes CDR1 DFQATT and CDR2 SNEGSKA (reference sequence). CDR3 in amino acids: CSASEGRGYTF. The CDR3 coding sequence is TGCAGTGCTAGCGAAGGGCGGGGCTACACCTTC.

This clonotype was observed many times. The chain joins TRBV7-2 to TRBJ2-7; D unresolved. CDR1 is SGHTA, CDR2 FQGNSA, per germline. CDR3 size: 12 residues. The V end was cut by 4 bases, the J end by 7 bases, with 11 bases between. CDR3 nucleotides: TGTGCCAGCAGCTCAAGGCGGCAGGAGCAGTACTTC. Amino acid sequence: CASSSRRQEQYF.